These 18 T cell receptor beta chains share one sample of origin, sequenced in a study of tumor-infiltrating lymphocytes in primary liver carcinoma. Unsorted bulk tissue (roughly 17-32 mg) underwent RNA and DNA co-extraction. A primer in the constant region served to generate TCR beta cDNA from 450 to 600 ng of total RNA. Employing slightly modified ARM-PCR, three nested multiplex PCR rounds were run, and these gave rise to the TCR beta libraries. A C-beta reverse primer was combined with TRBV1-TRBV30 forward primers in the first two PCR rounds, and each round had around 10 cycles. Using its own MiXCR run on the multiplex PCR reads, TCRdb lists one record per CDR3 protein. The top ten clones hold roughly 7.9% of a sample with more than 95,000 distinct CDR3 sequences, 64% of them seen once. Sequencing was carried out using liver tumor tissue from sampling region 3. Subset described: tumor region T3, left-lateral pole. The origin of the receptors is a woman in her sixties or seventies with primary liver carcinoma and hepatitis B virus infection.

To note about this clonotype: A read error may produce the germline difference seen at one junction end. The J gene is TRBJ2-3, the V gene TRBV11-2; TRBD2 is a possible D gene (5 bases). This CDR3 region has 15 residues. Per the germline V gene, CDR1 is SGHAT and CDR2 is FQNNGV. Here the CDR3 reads CACSPTTPSTDTRYF. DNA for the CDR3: TGTGCCTGCAGCCCCACCACTCCTAGCACAGATACGCGGTATTTT.

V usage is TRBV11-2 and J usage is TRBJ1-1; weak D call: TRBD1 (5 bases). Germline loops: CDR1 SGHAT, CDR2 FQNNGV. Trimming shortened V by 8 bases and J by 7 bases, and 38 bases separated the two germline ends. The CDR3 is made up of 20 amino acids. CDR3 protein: CASGPHQHGHFRFWGYEAFF. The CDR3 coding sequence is TGTGCCAGCGGGCCACATCAGCACGGACACTTTCGCTTTTGGGGCTATGAAGCTTTCTTT.

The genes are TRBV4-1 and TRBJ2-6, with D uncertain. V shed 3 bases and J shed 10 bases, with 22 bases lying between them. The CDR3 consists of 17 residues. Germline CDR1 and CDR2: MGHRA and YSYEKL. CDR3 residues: CASSHEPQGSGANVLTF. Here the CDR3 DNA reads TGCGCCAGCAGCCATGAGCCACAAGGCTCTGGTGCTAACGTCCTGACTTTC.

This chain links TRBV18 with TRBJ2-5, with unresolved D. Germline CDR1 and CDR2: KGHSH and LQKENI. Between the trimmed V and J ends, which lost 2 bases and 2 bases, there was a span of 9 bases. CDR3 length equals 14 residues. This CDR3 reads CASSPGESQETQYF. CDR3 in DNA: TGTGCCAGCTCACCAGGCGAATCTCAAGAGACCCAGTACTTC.

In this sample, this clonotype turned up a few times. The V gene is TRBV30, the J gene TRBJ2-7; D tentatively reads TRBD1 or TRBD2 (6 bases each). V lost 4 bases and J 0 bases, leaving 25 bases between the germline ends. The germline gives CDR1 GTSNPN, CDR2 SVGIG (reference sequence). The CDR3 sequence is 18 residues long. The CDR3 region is CAWMKGGTEDWSSYEQYF. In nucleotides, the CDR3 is TGTGCCTGGATGAAGGGGGGTACGGAGGATTGGAGCTCCTACGAGCAGTACTTC.

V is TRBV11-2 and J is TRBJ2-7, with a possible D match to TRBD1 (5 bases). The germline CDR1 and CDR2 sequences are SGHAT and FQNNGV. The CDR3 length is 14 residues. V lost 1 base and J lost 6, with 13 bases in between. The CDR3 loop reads CASSLVSAGIEQYF. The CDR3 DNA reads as TGTGCCAGCAGCTTAGTCTCGGCAGGGATCGAGCAGTACTTC.

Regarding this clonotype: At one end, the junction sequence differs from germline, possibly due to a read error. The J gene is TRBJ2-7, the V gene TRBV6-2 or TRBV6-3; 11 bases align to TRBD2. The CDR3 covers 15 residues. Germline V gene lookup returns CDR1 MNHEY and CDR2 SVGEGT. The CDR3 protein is CTSIKASGRSYERYF. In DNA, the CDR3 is TGTACCAGCATCAAGGCTAGCGGGAGGTCGTACGAGCGGTACTTC.

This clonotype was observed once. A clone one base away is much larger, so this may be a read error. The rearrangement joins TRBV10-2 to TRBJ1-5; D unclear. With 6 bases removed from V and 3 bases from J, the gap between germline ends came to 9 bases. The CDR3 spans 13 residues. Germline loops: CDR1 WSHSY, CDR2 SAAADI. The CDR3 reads CASREVHNQPQHF. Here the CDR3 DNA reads TGCGCCAGCAGAGAGGTCCACAATCAGCCCCAGCATTTT.

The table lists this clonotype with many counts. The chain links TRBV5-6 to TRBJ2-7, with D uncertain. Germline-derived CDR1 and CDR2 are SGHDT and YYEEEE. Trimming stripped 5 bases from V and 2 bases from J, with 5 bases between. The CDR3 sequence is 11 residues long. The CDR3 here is CASSSTYEQYF. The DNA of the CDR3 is TGTGCCAGCAGTTCAACCTACGAGCAGTACTTC.

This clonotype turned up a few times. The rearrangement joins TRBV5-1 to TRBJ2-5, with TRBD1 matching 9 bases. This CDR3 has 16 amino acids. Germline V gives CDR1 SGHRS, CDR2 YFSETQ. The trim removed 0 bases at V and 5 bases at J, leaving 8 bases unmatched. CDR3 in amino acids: CASSLGDRAVTETQYF. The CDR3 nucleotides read TGCGCCAGCAGCTTGGGGGACAGGGCGGTTACCGAGACCCAGTACTTC.

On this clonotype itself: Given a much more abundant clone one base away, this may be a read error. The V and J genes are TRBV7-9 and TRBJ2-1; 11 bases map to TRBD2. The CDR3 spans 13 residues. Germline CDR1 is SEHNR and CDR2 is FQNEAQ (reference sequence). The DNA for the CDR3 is TGTGACACCGGGACTAGCGGATACAATGAGCAGTTCTTC. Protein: CDTGTSGYNEQFF.

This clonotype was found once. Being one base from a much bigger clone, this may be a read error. The CDR3 region is CASSGPAWTQAFF. For the CDR3, the DNA is TGCGCCAGCAGTGGCCCCGCCTGGACTCAAGCTTTCTTT. The chain recombines TRBV10-2 with TRBJ1-1; D gene uncertain. The CDR3 is made up of 13 amino acids. Looked up from germline, CDR1 is WSHSY and CDR2 is SAAADI. Between the trimmed V and J ends, which lost 4 bases and 9 bases, there was a span of 15 bases.

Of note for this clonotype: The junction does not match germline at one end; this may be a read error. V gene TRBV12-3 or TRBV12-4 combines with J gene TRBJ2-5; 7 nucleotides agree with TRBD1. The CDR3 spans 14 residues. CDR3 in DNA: TGTACCAGCAGTCCCCGGACAGGTAGGGGGACCCAGTACTTC. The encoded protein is CTSSPRTGRGTQYF.

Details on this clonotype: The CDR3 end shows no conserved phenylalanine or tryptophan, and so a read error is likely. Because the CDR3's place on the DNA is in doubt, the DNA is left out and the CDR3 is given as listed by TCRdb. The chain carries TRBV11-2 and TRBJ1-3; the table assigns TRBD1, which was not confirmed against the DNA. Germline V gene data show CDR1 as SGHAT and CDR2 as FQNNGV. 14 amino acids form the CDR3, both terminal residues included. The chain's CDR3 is CASSSGRGGNTICL.

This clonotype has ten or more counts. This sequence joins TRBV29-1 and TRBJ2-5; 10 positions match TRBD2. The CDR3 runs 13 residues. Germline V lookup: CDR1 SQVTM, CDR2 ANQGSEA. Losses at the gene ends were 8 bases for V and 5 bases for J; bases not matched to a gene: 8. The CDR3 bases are TGCAGCACGACCCAAGCGGGAGGGGAGACCCAGTACTTC. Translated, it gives CSTTQAGGETQYF.

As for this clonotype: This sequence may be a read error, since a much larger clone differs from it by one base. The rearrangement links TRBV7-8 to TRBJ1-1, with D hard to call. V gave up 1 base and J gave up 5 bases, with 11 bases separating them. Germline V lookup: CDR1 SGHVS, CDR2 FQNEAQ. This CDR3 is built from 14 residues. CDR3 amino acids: CASSLDLRKTEAFF. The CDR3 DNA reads TGTGCCAGCAGCTTAGATCTCCGGAAGACTGAAGCTTTCTTT. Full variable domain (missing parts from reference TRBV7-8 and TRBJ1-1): GAGVSQSPRYKVAKRGQDVALRCDPISGHVSLFWYQQALGQGPEFLTYFQNEAQLDKSGLPSDRFFAERPEGSVSTLKIQRTQQEDSAVYLCASSLDLRKTEAFFGQGTRLTVV.

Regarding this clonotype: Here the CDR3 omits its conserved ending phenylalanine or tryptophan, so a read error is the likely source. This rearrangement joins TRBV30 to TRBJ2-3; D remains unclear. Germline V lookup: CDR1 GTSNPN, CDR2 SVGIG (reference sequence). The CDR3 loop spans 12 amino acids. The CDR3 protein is CAWSVITDAQYL. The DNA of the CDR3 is TGTGCCTGGAGTGTTATTACAGATGCGCAGTATCTT.

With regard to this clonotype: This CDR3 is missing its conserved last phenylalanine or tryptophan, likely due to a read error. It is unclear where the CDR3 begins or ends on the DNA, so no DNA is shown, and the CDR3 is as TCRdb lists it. CDR3: CASSQDRLTGETYI. The chain links TRBV4-2 to TRBJ2-7; the table names TRBD2, a call not compared with the DNA. In germline, CDR1 is LGHNA, CDR2 YNFKEQ. The CDR3 spans 14 amino acids, including both terminal residues.